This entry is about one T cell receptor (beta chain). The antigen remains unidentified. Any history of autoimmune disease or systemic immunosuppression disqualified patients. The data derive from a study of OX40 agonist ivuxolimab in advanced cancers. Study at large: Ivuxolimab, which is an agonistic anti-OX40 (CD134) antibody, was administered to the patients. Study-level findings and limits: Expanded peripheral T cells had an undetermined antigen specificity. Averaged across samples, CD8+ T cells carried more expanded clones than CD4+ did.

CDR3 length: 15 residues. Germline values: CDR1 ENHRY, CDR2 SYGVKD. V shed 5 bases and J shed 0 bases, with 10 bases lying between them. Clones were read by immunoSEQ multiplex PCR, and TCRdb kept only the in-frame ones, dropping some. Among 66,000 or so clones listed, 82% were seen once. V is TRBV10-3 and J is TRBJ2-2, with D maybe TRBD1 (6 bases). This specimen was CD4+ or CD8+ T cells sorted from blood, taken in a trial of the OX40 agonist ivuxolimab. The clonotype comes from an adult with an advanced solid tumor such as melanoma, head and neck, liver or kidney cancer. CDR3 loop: CAISPDSPNTGELFF. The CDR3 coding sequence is TGTGCCATCAGTCCGGACAGCCCGAACACCGGGGAGCTGTTTTTT.